Below, 29 T cell receptor beta chains from the same sample are listed, as sequenced in a study of beta chain features in type 1 diabetes (dated by TCRdb to 2017 to 2018). Their specific antigens are unknown. General findings and caveats noted by the study authors: In all four CD4+ subsets, TCRB CDR3 length was moderately but significantly shorter in type 1 diabetes patients.

To prepare the library, the immunoSEQ multiplex PCR assay was applied. The entire isolated RNA was reverse transcribed using the High Capacity cDNA Reverse Transcription Kit, and thus expressed TCRB transcripts were sequenced. TCRdb holds this immuneACCESS table with in-frame rearrangements only. Some clones are missing; in checked studies, unresolved V genes explain under half, and the rest has no known cause. In this sample the table shows about 190,000 clones, about 7.8% of which occur a single time. The ten largest clones represent about 1% of the sample. The sequencing sample was made of central memory CD4+ T cells from blood. The receptors were gathered from a woman in her thirties or forties with type 1 diabetes.

This chain connects TRBV5-4 to TRBJ2-2; tentatively, D is TRBD2 (6 bases). This CDR3 region has 16 residues. Trimming pared 4 bases from V and 1 base from J, leaving 14 bases between. The germline gives CDR1 SGHNT, CDR2 YYREEE (reference sequence). Here the CDR3 DNA reads TGTGCCAGCAGCCAGGGCTCCGGGGGGAACACCGGGGAGCTGTTTTTT. The encoded protein is CASSQGSGGNTGELFF.

The V gene is TRBV29-1, the J gene TRBJ1-1, with D possibly TRBD1 on 6 matching bases. The CDR3 is made up of 14 amino acids. Deletions cut 7 bases from V and 5 bases from J, with 20 bases between. Germline V CDR1 and CDR2: SQVTM, ANQGSEA. CDR3 region: CSAAEGGVETEAFF. The CDR3 DNA reads as TGCAGCGCAGCCGAGGGGGGGGTAGAGACTGAAGCTTTCTTT. The full variable domain, completed using reference TRBV29-1 and TRBJ1-1, is SAVISQKPSRDICQRGTSLTIQCQVDSQVTMMFWYRQQPGQSLTLIATANQGSEATYESGFVIDKFPISRPNLTFSTLTVSNMSPEDSSIYLCSAAEGGVETEAFFGQGTRLTVV.

This rearrangement joins TRBV18 to TRBJ2-7, with D possibly matching TRBD2 (5 bases). Trimming left V 0 bases short and J 8 bases short, with 11 bases between. The CDR3 sequence is 13 residues long. Germline CDR1 and CDR2: KGHSH and LQKENI. The CDR3 here is CASSPPSSAKQYF. CDR3 nucleotide sequence: TGTGCCAGCTCACCACCGAGTAGCGCTAAGCAGTACTTC.

This clone was observed a few times. The CDR3 region is CASSPSGLAGGTYEQYF. The DNA for the CDR3 is TGTGCCAGCTCACCCTCTGGGCTAGCGGGAGGTACCTACGAGCAGTACTTC. This chain uses TRBV18 with TRBJ2-7, with TRBD2 matching over 11 bases. The CDR3 sequence is 17 residues long. The germline CDR1 and CDR2 sequences are KGHSH and LQKENI. The junction had 9 bases not matched to a gene; V was cut back by 3 bases and J by 2 bases.

This clone was detected a few times. V gene TRBV27 combines with J gene TRBJ1-2, with TRBD1 matching 8 bases. CDR3 length: 14 amino acids. Germline lookup yields CDR1 MNHEY and CDR2 SMNVEV (reference sequence). V lost 2 bases to trimming and J lost 7 bases; unmatched junction nucleotides: 6. The CDR3 loop reads CASSLPQGALGYTF. The CDR3 DNA follows: TGTGCCAGCAGTTTACCTCAGGGGGCGCTTGGCTACACCTTC.

The chain couples TRBV14 to TRBJ2-1, with D possibly being TRBD1 (5 bases). CDR3 size: 16 residues. V dropped 0 bases and J dropped 2 bases, with 11 bases sitting between them. Germline loops: CDR1 SGHDN, CDR2 FVKESK. CDR3 region: CASSQDLGPPYNEQFF. Here the CDR3 DNA reads TGTGCCAGCAGCCAAGATCTGGGGCCCCCCTACAATGAGCAGTTCTTC.

The V gene is TRBV11-3, the J gene TRBJ2-6; D gene ambiguous. This CDR3 is 15 amino acids long. Germline loops: CDR1 SGHNT, CDR2 YENEEA. V dropped 4 bases and J dropped 0 bases, with 7 bases sitting between them. Here the CDR3 reads CASSSQPSGANVLTF. The DNA for the CDR3 is TGTGCCAGCAGCTCACAGCCCTCTGGGGCCAACGTCCTGACTTTC.

V gene TRBV2 combines with J gene TRBJ1-5; no definite D call. The CDR3 length is 13 residues. The V end lost 6 bases, the J end lost 2 bases, and 8 bases lay between the germline ends. Germline CDR1 reads SNHLY; CDR2 reads FYNNEI. The CDR3 loop is CASRSGGNQPQHF. Here the CDR3 DNA reads TGTGCCAGCAGGAGTGGTGGCAATCAGCCCCAGCATTTT.

Only a few counts were recorded for this clone. The V and J genes are TRBV19 and TRBJ2-4; D is undetermined. This CDR3 region has 15 residues. V was shortened by 3 bases and J by 3 bases, with 12 bases between the two germline ends. From germline, CDR1 is LNHDA and CDR2 SQIVND (reference sequence). The CDR3 loop is CASSIPQDRKNIQYF. In DNA form, the CDR3 reads TGTGCCAGTAGTATCCCCCAGGATCGCAAAAACATTCAGTACTTC.

The V and J genes are TRBV29-1 and TRBJ1-2; 7 nucleotides align to TRBD1. Germline CDR1 and CDR2: SQVTM and ANQGSEA. The V gene end was trimmed by 7 bases and the J gene end by 4 bases; junction bases not matched to a gene: 6. The CDR3 totals 12 residues. CDR3 protein: CSAKQGPYGYTF. DNA for the CDR3: TGCAGCGCTAAACAGGGGCCCTATGGCTACACCTTC.

This clone came up a few times. The chain has TRBV28 and TRBJ2-5, with 11 bases fitting TRBD2. There are 15 residues in the CDR3. Germline V CDR1 and CDR2: MDHEN, SYDVKM. Trimming cost V 4 bases and J 5 bases; bases outside gene matches: 6. The CDR3 here is CASSSRLAGMETQYF. The CDR3 nucleotides are TGTGCCAGCAGTTCAAGACTAGCGGGAATGGAGACCCAGTACTTC.

This sequence joins TRBV5-4 and TRBJ2-1; 7 positions match TRBD2. Losses at the gene ends were 5 bases for V and 4 bases for J; bases not matched to a gene: 6. This CDR3 region has 14 residues. The V gene's germline CDR1 is SGHNT and CDR2 YYREEE (reference sequence). CDR3 nucleotide sequence: TGTGCCAGCAGAGGGCCAGCGGGGTACAATGAGCAGTTCTTC. As protein: CASRGPAGYNEQFF.

The sample holds a few counts of this clone. Other DNA variants within this sample encode the same CDR3. The J gene is TRBJ1-5, the V gene TRBV5-1; D call uncertain. This CDR3 region has 15 residues. CDR1 is SGHRS and CDR2 is YFSETQ in the germline V gene. V was pared by 1 base and J by 1 base, with 9 bases between. The CDR3 spells CASSLTGLSNQPQHF. The CDR3 DNA reads TGCGCCAGCAGCTTGACCGGTTTAAGCAATCAGCCCCAGCATTTT.

This clone was found a few times. The genes are TRBV4-3 and TRBJ2-1, with TRBD2 matching 8 bases. This CDR3 has 15 amino acids. In germline, CDR1 is LGHNA, CDR2 YSLEER. V trimming: 9 bases; J trimming: 0 bases; junction bases outside the gene matches: 7. The CDR3 protein is CASPPSGSSYNEQFF. The CDR3 DNA reads TGCGCCAGTCCCCCAAGCGGGAGCTCCTACAATGAGCAGTTCTTC.

The genes are TRBV7-9 and TRBJ2-7; weak D call: TRBD1 (6 bases). V lost 3 bases to trimming and J lost 2 bases, with 14 bases between them. CDR1 and CDR2 from the germline V gene are SEHNR and FQNEAQ (reference sequence). The CDR3 loop spans 15 amino acids. The CDR3 loop reads CASSFQGTPTYEQYF. CDR3 coding DNA: TGTGCCAGCAGCTTCCAGGGGACCCCAACCTACGAGCAGTACTTC.

This clone was counted a few times. V and J are TRBV6-1 and TRBJ1-1; no reliable D call. This CDR3 is built from 13 residues. Germline lookup yields CDR1 MNHNS and CDR2 SASEGT. V lost 4 bases to trimming and J lost 3 bases, with 9 bases between them. The CDR3 is CASSVRPDTEAFF. CDR3 nucleotides: TGTGCCAGCAGTGTGCGGCCCGACACTGAAGCTTTCTTT.

This chain joins TRBV10-3 and TRBJ1-1; 7 bases match TRBD1. The CDR3 has 15 residues. Germline loops: CDR1 ENHRY, CDR2 SYGVKD. V gave up 0 bases and J gave up 4 bases; unmatched junction bases: 5. In DNA, the CDR3 is TGTGCCATCAGTGAGTCGGAGGGGGCAGGCACTGAAGCTTTCTTT. This gives the protein CAISESEGAGTEAFF.

The rearrangement links TRBV11-2 to TRBJ2-1; TRBD1 is a possible D gene (5 bases). The V end was cut by 5 bases, the J end by 7 bases, with 15 bases between. CDR1 SGHAT and CDR2 FQNNGV come from the germline V gene. CDR3 size: 14 residues. The CDR3 coding sequence is TGTGCCAGCAGCCAGGGTCAGGCTTTTAATGAGCAGTTCTTC. This encodes CASSQGQAFNEQFF.

This clone was detected many times. V gene TRBV14 combines with J gene TRBJ2-7; tentatively, D is TRBD2 (6 bases). Germline CDR1 reads SGHDN; CDR2 reads FVKESK. This CDR3 has 13 amino acids. Deletions cut 1 base from V and 9 bases from J, with 13 bases between. The CDR3 loop is CASSQVVSSVQYF. Here the CDR3 DNA reads TGTGCCAGCAGCCAAGTAGTTTCTAGCGTGCAGTACTTC.

This clone came up a few times. J is TRBJ1-2 and V is TRBV28; 8 nucleotides agree with TRBD1. The ends lost 7 bases at V and 0 bases at J; junction bases unmatched: 10. CDR1 and CDR2 from the germline V gene are MDHEN and SYDVKM. This CDR3 contains 16 residues. This chain's CDR3 is CASNPRQGKANYGYTF. The CDR3 DNA reads TGTGCCAGCAACCCCCGACAGGGGAAAGCTAACTATGGCTACACCTTC.

The gene calls are TRBV6-5 and TRBJ2-3, with D possibly being TRBD1 (6 bases). CDR1 and CDR2 from the germline V gene are MNHEY and SVGAGI. V was pared by 7 bases and J by 2 bases, with 13 bases between. CDR3 length: 14 residues. The CDR3: CASKSGEFTDTQYF. In DNA form, the CDR3 reads TGTGCCAGCAAATCAGGGGAGTTCACAGATACGCAGTATTTT.

This clone was recorded a few times. This chain links TRBV18 with TRBJ1-2, with D possibly being TRBD1 (5 bases). Trimming shortened V by 3 bases and J by 6 bases, and 20 bases separated the two germline ends. Germline loops: CDR1 KGHSH, CDR2 LQKENI. This CDR3 is 16 amino acids long. The CDR3 loop reads CASSPTGVSSLHGYTF. For the CDR3, the DNA is TGTGCCAGCTCACCCACAGGTGTGTCGTCCCTTCATGGCTACACCTTC.

V gene TRBV4-3 combines with J gene TRBJ2-3, with 9 bases fitting TRBD1. Germline V gives CDR1 LGHNA, CDR2 YSLEER. Trimming at V came to 0 bases and at J to 11 bases, leaving 27 bases not matched to a gene. This CDR3 comprises 21 residues. The chain's CDR3 is CASSQDSPGQGPRFGHRRQYF. The DNA for the CDR3 is TGCGCCAGCAGCCAAGACTCTCCGGGACAGGGCCCTCGCTTTGGGCATCGTCGGCAGTATTTT.

This clone occurred a few times. J is TRBJ2-1 and V is TRBV11-2, with 9 bases aligning to TRBD2. The V and J ends lost 3 bases and 3 bases, in that order; junction bases with no gene match: 3. Germline CDR1 and CDR2: SGHAT and FQNNGV. The CDR3 extends over 15 amino acids. The CDR3, as DNA: TGTGCCAGCAGCTTGCGGACTAGCGACTACAATGAGCAGTTCTTC. This gives the protein CASSLRTSDYNEQFF.

This rearrangement joins TRBV5-4 to TRBJ2-1, with 8 bases fitting TRBD2. Trimming cost V 2 bases and J 7 bases; bases outside gene matches: 5. There are 14 residues in the CDR3. Germline-derived CDR1 and CDR2 are SGHNT and YYREEE (reference sequence). CDR3 nucleotides: TGTGCCAGCAGCTTAGGTCGGGAGGGGAATGAGCAGTTCTTC. Residues: CASSLGREGNEQFF.

This chain uses TRBV28 with TRBJ1-2; TRBD1 agrees at 7 bases. CDR1 and CDR2 (germline): MDHEN, SYDVKM. Trimming took 3 bases from V and 8 from J; bases not matched to a gene: 6. The CDR3 has 13 amino acids. CDR3 residues: CASSLRQGEGYTF. For the CDR3, the DNA is TGTGCCAGCAGTTTGAGACAGGGAGAAGGCTACACCTTC.

This clone was picked up a small number of times. The chain employs TRBV18 and TRBJ1-1, with D tentatively TRBD1 (6 bases). Germline-derived CDR1 and CDR2 are KGHSH and LQKENI. The CDR3 length is 13 residues. Trimming left V 2 bases short and J 6 bases short, with 10 bases between. The CDR3 spells CASSPNRDSEAFF. The CDR3 DNA is TGTGCCAGCTCACCAAACAGGGATTCTGAAGCTTTCTTT.

The V gene is TRBV18, the J gene TRBJ1-2, with D perhaps TRBD1 (5 bases). Germline lookup yields CDR1 KGHSH and CDR2 LQKENI. Trimming shortened V by 3 bases and J by 8 bases, and 13 bases separated the two germline ends. CDR3 length: 13 amino acids. CDR3 DNA sequence: TGTGCCAGCTCACCGGGACTTAGGGAAGGCTACACCTTC. Translating it yields CASSPGLREGYTF.

The gene calls are TRBV29-1 and TRBJ2-3; TRBD1 aligns across 8 bases. J lost 4 bases, V lost 8 bases, and 5 bases had no gene match. The CDR3 extends over 12 amino acids. Germline CDR1 reads SQVTM; CDR2 reads ANQGSEA. The CDR3: CSYQGAPDTQYF. The CDR3 region has the DNA TGCAGCTACCAGGGGGCCCCAGATACGCAGTATTTT.